This entry features one T cell receptor (beta chain) sequence. RNA transcripts served as the template for amplifying TCR beta CDR3 regions. Researchers ran a first-round RT-PCR on the TCR CDR3 using the HTBI primer set. Via MiXCR, TCRdb re-called the multiplex PCR reads, giving one row per CDR3 protein. This sample yields tens of thousands of distinct CDR3 sequences, of which 40% to 55% are seen a single time; 10% belongs to the top ten. This entry comes from a study of T cells in Graves' hyperthyroidism and ophthalmopathy. With 8 bases removed from V and 6 bases from J, the gap between germline ends came to 17 bases. From germline, CDR1 is LNHDA and CDR2 SQIVND (reference sequence). CDR3 length: 13 residues.

The chain is built from TRBV19 and TRBJ2-7; no clear D gene. What was sequenced was blood. The TCR comes from a woman in her 30s with Graves' hyperthyroidism. The CDR3 region has the DNA TGTGCCAGTTATGGTAGGTACACGGCCGAGCAGTACTTC. It is translated as CASYGRYTAEQYF.